This is a list of T cell receptor beta chains from one sample in a study of shared clonotypes between healthy human individuals. Some clones are missing from TCRdb's copy, which holds only in-frame ones; the method was immunoSEQ multiplex PCR. The sample comprises hundreds of thousands of clones, around three quarters of which are singletons, and roughly 1.9% rests with the top ten. What was sequenced was memory CD4+ T cells sorted from blood. These receptors were obtained from a woman aged 25 to 39 in good health. Both conserved end residues are part of each CDR3. The D gene is left open where the match is weak. A clone size is listed for some rows: how often the clone was seen (once, few, many), or a class if it is expanded.

>TRBD1|TRBV6-1|few|TRBJ2-2
CASRGRGSFGGELFF
TGTGCCAGCAGGGGCAGGGGGTCCTTTGGCGGGGAGCTGTTTTTT
>TRBD2|TRBV28|-|TRBJ2-3
CASSLREFADTQYF
TGTGCCAGCAGTTTGCGGGAGTTCGCAGATACGCAGTATTTT
>-|TRBV7-2|-|TRBJ2-2
CASSLGQPGELFF
TGTGCCAGCAGCTTAGGTCAACCCGGGGAGCTGTTTTTT
>-|TRBV28|-|TRBJ2-3
CASSLWSARATDTQYF
TGTGCCAGCAGTTTATGGTCGGCTAGGGCCACAGATACGCAGTATTTT
>TRBD2|TRBV10-2|-|TRBJ2-7
CASSRAGLGSYEQYF
TGCGCCAGCAGCAGAGCGGGACTGGGCTCCTACGAGCAGTACTTC
>-|TRBV7-9|once|TRBJ1-3
CASSLQGYSGNTIYF
TGTGCCAGCAGCTTACAGGGGTACTCTGGAAACACCATATATTTT
>-|TRBV27|-|TRBJ2-5
CASSTGTSRPETQYF
TGTGCCAGCAGTACCGGGACATCTCGTCCTGAGACCCAGTACTTC
>-|TRBV27|-|TRBJ2-1
CASSPTAPSFVEQFF
TGTGCCAGCAGTCCCACAGCCCCCTCCTTTGTTGAGCAGTTCTTC
>-|TRBV9|-|TRBJ2-1
CASSVEFQDYNEQFF
TGTGCCAGCAGCGTAGAGTTCCAAGACTACAATGAGCAGTTCTTC
>-|TRBV5-4|many|TRBJ2-5
CASSLARRAQETQYF
TGTGCCAGCAGCTTGGCCCGGAGGGCCCAAGAGACCCAGTACTTC
>-|TRBV30|-|TRBJ1-2
CAWSRPAPGYTF
TGTGCCTGGAGTAGGCCCGCTCCCGGCTACACCTTC
>-|TRBV19|-|TRBJ1-5
CASSRGINQPQHF
TGTGCCAGTAGTAGGGGAATCAATCAGCCCCAGCATTTT
>-|TRBV18|-|TRBJ1-1
CASSPTRDTEAFF
TGTGCCAGCTCACCCACCCGGGACACTGAAGCTTTCTTT
>-|TRBV28|many|TRBJ2-5
CASSLRDVKETQYF
TGTGCCAGCAGCCTCCGGGACGTTAAAGAGACCCAGTACTTC
>-|TRBV2|-|TRBJ1-2
CASSGDSNYGYTF
TGTGCCAGCAGTGGAGACAGTAACTATGGCTACACCTTC
>TRBD2|TRBV18|-|TRBJ2-7
CASSPGLDHEQYF
TGTGCCAGCTCACCGGGACTAGATCACGAGCAGTACTTC
>-|TRBV5-5|once|TRBJ1-1
CASSGSQGGDTEAFF
TGTGCCAGCAGCGGGTCACAGGGAGGGGACACTGAAGCTTTCTTT
>TRBD1|TRBV19|-|TRBJ1-5
CASSIAGGQPQHF
TGTGCCAGTAGTATAGCAGGGGGGCAGCCCCAGCATTTT
>-|TRBV5-1|-|TRBJ2-7
CASSLGAATSYEQYF
TGCGCCAGCAGCTTGGGTGCGGCAACCTCCTACGAGCAGTACTTC
>-|TRBV19|-|TRBJ2-7
CASKSRGVNEQYF
TGTGCCAGTAAGTCACGCGGGGTGAACGAGCAGTACTTC
>-|TRBV7-2|-|TRBJ2-2
CASSLEGGYTGELFF
TGTGCCAGCAGCTTAGAGGGGGGCTACACCGGGGAGCTGTTTTTT
>-|TRBV2|-|TRBJ1-2
CASSYGGAYGYTF
TGTGCCAGCAGTTACGGGGGGGCCTATGGCTACACCTTC
>-|TRBV28|-|TRBJ1-4
CASRLQRPNEKLFF
TGTGCCAGCAGGCTACAGCGCCCTAATGAAAAACTGTTTTTT
>-|TRBV19|-|TRBJ1-2
CASSIQLVRRPYGYTF
TGTGCCAGTAGTATTCAATTAGTGCGCCGGCCCTATGGCTACACCTTC
>TRBD1|TRBV28|-|TRBJ1-5
CASSLGTGNQPQHF
TGTGCCAGCAGTTTAGGGACAGGCAATCAGCCCCAGCATTTT
>TRBD2|TRBV2|-|TRBJ2-1
CASNELAGVSSSYNEQFF
TGTGCCAGCAATGAACTAGCGGGAGTGTCTAGCTCCTACAATGAGCAGTTCTTC
>TRBD2|TRBV4-1|-|TRBJ2-1
CASSQRLAGEVGNEQFF
TGCGCCAGCAGCCAGAGACTAGCGGGAGAGGTGGGTAATGAGCAGTTCTTC
>-|TRBV29-1|-|TRBJ1-1
CSAGGVSNTEAFF
TGCAGCGCTGGGGGAGTATCTAACACTGAAGCTTTCTTT
>TRBD1|TRBV28|-|TRBJ2-3
CASSPGTGGTDTQYF
TGTGCCAGCAGTCCAGGGACAGGGGGCACAGATACGCAGTATTTT
>TRBD2|TRBV14|-|TRBJ2-1
CASSLFLGTSTNNEQFF
TGTGCCAGCAGCCTATTTCTCGGGACTAGCACAAACAATGAGCAGTTCTTC
>-|TRBV6-5|-|TRBJ1-4
CASSSGRLNEKLFF
TGTGCCAGCAGTTCAGGGCGTCTTAATGAAAAACTGTTTTTT
>-|TRBV28|-|TRBJ1-5
CASSPPGHQSNQPQHF
TGTGCCAGCAGTCCTCCGGGACACCAAAGCAATCAGCCCCAGCATTTT
>-|TRBV6-6|-|TRBJ2-1
CASRAENEQFF
TGTGCCAGCAGGGCGGAAAATGAGCAGTTCTTC
>-|TRBV11-2|once|TRBJ2-2
CASSPGFANTGELFF
TGTGCCAGCAGCCCAGGGTTCGCGAACACCGGGGAGCTGTTTTTT
>-|TRBV2|-|TRBJ2-5
CASSRDVTQYF
TGTGCCAGCAGTCGGGATGTGACCCAGTACTTC
>-|TRBV2|-|TRBJ1-5
CASSRTDYSNQPQHF
TGTGCCAGCAGCCGGACGGATTATAGCAATCAGCCCCAGCATTTT
>-|TRBV5-6|-|TRBJ2-5
CASSHWEVGETQYF
TGTGCCAGCAGCCATTGGGAGGTCGGGGAGACCCAGTACTTC
>-|TRBV4-1|-|TRBJ2-1
CASSREPGQRHNEQFF
TGCGCCAGCTCCCGGGAGCCGGGACAGCGGCACAATGAGCAGTTCTTC
>-|TRBV19|-|TRBJ2-3
CASRRQVRTTDTQYF
TGTGCCAGTAGGCGACAGGTCCGAACTACAGATACGCAGTATTTT
>TRBD2|TRBV5-1|-|TRBJ2-5
CASSSSGGSPGTQYF
TGCGCCAGCAGCTCGTCGGGGGGGTCACCCGGGACCCAGTACTTC
>-|TRBV5-1|-|TRBJ2-2
CASSLGLDTGELFF
TGCGCCAGCAGCTTGGGACTAGATACCGGGGAGCTGTTTTTT
>-|TRBV27|-|TRBJ2-3
CASSSRGAGGSDTQYF
TGTGCCAGCAGTTCCAGGGGGGCGGGAGGTTCCGATACGCAGTATTTT
>TRBD2|TRBV10-2|once|TRBJ2-1
CASRAGTSGANEQFF
TGCGCCAGCAGGGCCGGGACTAGCGGGGCCAATGAGCAGTTCTTC
>TRBD1|TRBV14|few|TRBJ1-2
CASSQGMWGQVWGYTF
TGTGCCAGCAGCCAAGGGATGTGGGGACAGGTGTGGGGCTACACCTTC
>TRBD1|TRBV4-1|-|TRBJ2-7
CASSQTGTGGYEQYF
TGCGCCAGCAGCCAAACCGGGACAGGGGGCTACGAGCAGTACTTC
>TRBD1|TRBV29-1|-|TRBJ2-3
CSVAGTGLGDTQYF
TGCAGCGTTGCCGGGACAGGGTTGGGAGATACGCAGTATTTT
>-|TRBV10-2|-|TRBJ1-1
CASSESRVGMLNTEAFF
TGCGCCAGCAGTGAGTCGCGGGTCGGGATGCTGAACACTGAAGCTTTCTTT
>-|TRBV5-1|-|TRBJ2-3
CASSPVATGASTDTQYF
TGCGCCAGCAGCCCAGTAGCCACGGGGGCTAGCACAGATACGCAGTATTTT
>TRBD1|TRBV5-1|-|TRBJ2-5
CAIRDRGQETQYF
TGCGCCATCAGGGACAGGGGGCAAGAGACCCAGTACTTC
>-|TRBV19|few|TRBJ2-2
CASTQGGSSGELFF
TGTGCCAGTACCCAGGGGGGGTCTTCCGGGGAGCTGTTTTTT
>-|TRBV4-1|-|TRBJ2-5
CASSQWREETQYF
TGCGCCAGCAGCCAATGGAGGGAAGAGACCCAGTACTTC
>-|TRBV11-2|-|TRBJ2-5
CASSATLASQETQYF
TGTGCCAGCAGCGCCACCTTAGCGTCCCAAGAGACCCAGTACTTC
>-|TRBV15|-|TRBJ1-2
CATSPVPANYGYTF
TGTGCCACCAGCCCTGTGCCGGCTAACTATGGCTACACCTTC
>TRBD2|TRBV25-1|-|TRBJ2-3
CASNLGLADTDTQYF
TGTGCCAGCAACTTGGGACTAGCGGACACAGATACGCAGTATTTT
>-|TRBV19|-|TRBJ2-2
CASRGAGPNTGELFF
TGTGCCAGTAGAGGCGCGGGGCCCAACACCGGGGAGCTGTTTTTT
>-|TRBV2|-|TRBJ1-5
CASSGEGQGQQPQHF
TGTGCCAGCAGCGGGGAGGGGCAGGGGCAACAGCCCCAGCATTTT
>-|TRBV30|-|TRBJ2-5
CAWSGALGETQYF
TGTGCCTGGAGTGGAGCGTTAGGGGAGACCCAGTACTTC
>-|TRBV7-2|-|TRBJ2-3
CASSLVAGRASTDTQYF
TGTGCCAGCAGCTTAGTTGCGGGCAGGGCCAGCACAGATACGCAGTATTTT
>-|TRBV18|few|TRBJ2-7
CASSPYDGYEQYF
TGTGCCAGCTCACCATACGACGGCTACGAGCAGTACTTC
>-|TRBV6-5|-|TRBJ2-2
CASSPTGNTGELFF
TGTGCCAGCAGTCCGACGGGGAACACCGGGGAGCTGTTTTTT